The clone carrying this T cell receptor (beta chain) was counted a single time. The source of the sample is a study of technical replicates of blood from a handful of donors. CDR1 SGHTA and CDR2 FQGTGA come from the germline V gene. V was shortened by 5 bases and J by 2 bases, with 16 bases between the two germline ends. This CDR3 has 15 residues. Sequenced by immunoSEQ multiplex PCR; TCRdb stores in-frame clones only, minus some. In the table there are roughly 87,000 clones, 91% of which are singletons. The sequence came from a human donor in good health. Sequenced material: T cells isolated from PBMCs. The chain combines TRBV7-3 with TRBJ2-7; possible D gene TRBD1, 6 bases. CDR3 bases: TGTGCCAGCAGCCAGGGGAAAGCGGAGACCTACGAGCAGTACTTC. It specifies CASSQGKAETYEQYF.